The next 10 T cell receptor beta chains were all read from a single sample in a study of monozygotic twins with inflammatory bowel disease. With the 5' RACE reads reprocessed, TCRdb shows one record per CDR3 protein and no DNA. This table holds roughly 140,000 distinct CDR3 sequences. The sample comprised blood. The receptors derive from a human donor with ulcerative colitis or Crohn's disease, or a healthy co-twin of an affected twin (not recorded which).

The CDR3 reads CASSLVAGGPGEQFF. This sequence joins TRBV7-2 and TRBJ2-1; TCRdb reports TRBD2, a call that lacks DNA to check it against. Germline assignment: CDR1 SGHTA and CDR2 FQGNSA. The CDR3 has 15 residues.

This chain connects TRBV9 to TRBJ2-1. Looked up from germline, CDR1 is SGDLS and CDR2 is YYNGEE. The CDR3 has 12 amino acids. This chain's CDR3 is CASSISGNEQFF.

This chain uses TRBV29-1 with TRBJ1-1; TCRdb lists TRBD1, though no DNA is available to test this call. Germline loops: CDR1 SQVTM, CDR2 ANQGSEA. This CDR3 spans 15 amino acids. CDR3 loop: CSVGFRGTVNTEAFF.

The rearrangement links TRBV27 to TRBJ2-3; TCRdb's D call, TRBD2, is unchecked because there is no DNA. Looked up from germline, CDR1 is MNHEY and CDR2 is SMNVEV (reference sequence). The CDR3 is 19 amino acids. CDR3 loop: CASSLVASGGLLSTDTQYF.

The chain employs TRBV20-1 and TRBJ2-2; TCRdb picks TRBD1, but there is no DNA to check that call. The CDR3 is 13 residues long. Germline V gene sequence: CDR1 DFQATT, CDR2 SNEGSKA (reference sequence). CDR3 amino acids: CSATGVVTGELFF.

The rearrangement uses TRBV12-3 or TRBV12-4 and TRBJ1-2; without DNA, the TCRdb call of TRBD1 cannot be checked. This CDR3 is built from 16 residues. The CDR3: CASSPRTGNSNYGYTF.

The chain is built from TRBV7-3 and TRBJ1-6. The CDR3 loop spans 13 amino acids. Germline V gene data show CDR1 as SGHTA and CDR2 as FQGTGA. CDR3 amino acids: CASSFDPNSPLHF.

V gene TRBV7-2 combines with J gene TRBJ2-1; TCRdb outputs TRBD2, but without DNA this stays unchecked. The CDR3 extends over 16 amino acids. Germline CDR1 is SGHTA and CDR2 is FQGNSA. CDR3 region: CASSLDRTSGGALEFF.

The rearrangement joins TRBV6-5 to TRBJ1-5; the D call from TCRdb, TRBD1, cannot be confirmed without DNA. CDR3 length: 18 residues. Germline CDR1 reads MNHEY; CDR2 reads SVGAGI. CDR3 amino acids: CASSYSSGSPGSNQPQHF.

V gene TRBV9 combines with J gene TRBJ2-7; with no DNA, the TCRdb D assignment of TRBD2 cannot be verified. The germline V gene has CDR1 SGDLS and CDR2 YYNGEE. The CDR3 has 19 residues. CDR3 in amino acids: CASSVGMSMGQGLPYEQYF.